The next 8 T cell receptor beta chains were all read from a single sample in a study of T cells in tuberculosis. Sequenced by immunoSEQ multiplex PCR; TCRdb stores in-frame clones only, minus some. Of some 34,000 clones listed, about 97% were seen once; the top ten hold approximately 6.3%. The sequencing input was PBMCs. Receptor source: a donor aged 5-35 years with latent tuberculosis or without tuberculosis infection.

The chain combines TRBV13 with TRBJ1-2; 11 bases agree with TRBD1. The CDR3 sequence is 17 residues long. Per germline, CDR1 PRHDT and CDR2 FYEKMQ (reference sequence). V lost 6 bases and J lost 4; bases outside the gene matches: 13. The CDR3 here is CASSFAPGTGGSYGYTF. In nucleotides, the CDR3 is TGTGCCAGCAGTTTCGCCCCTGGGACAGGGGGATCCTATGGCTACACCTTC.

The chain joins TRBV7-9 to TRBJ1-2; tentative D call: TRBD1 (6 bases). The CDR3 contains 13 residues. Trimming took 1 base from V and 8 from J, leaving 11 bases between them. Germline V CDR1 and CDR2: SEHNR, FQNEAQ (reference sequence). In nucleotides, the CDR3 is TGTGCCAGCAGCTTAGTAGGTGGGGGCGGCTACACCTTC. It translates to CASSLVGGGGYTF.

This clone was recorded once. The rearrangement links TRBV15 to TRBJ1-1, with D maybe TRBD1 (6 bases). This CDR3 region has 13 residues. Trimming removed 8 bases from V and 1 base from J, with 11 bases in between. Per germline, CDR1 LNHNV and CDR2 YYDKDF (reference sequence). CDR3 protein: CATHRDPNTEAFF. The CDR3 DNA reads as TGTGCCACCCACAGGGACCCGAACACTGAAGCTTTCTTT.

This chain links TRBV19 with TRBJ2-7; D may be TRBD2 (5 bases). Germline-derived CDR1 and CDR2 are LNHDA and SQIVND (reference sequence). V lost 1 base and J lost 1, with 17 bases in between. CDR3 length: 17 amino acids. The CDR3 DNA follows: TGTGCCAGTAGTATAGTGTTCCGAGACGGGAAATCCTACGAGCAGTACTTC. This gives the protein CASSIVFRDGKSYEQYF.

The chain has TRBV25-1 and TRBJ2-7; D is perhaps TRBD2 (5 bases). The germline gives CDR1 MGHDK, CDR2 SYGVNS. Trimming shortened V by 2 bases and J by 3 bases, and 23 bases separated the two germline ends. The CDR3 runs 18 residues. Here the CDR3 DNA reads TGTGCCAGCAGTGAAGCTCTTGTTGGCGCCGGGAAGAACTACGAGCAGTACTTC. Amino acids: CASSEALVGAGKNYEQYF.

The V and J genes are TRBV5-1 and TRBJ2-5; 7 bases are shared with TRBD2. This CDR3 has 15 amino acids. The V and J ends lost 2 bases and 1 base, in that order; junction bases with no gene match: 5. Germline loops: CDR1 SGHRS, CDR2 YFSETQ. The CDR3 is CASSFKAGVQETQYF. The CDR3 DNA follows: TGCGCCAGCAGCTTTAAGGCGGGAGTCCAAGAGACCCAGTACTTC.

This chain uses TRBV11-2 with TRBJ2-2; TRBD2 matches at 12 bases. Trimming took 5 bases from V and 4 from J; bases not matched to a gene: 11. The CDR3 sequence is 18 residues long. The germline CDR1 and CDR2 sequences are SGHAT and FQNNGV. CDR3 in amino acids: CASSTSRLAGAFTGELFF. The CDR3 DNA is TGTGCCAGCAGCACTAGCCGACTAGCGGGGGCTTTCACCGGGGAGCTGTTTTTT.

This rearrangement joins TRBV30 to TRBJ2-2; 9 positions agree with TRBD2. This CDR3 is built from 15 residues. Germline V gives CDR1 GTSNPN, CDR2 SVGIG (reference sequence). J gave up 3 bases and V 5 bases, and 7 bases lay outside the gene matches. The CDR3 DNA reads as TGTGCCTGGGAAGCGGGGGGCGGCGACACCGGGGAGCTGTTTTTT. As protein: CAWEAGGGDTGELFF.